The 10 T cell receptor beta chains given below trace back to one sample, sequenced in a study of metastatic and nonmetastatic thyroid tumors. TCRdb redid the clone calls on the PCR reads using MiXCR. The top ten hold about 4.1% of the sample, which has about 53,000 clones, 20% to 25% seen once. Every patient was untreated before thyroid surgery. The source material was blood. The receptors derive from a female donor with papillary thyroid cancer or a benign thyroid nodule (not recorded which). Some clones in this sample may be carry-over from other donors' samples.

This clone has only a few counts. This chain uses TRBV6-4 with TRBJ1-2; TRBD1 matches at 8 bases. The J segment lost 4 bases and the V segment lost 5 bases, leaving 12 bases of the junction unmatched. Per germline, CDR1 MRHNA and CDR2 SNTAGT. This CDR3 comprises 16 residues. CDR3 sequence: CASSPRPLTGVYGYTF. CDR3 nucleotides: TGTGCCAGCAGTCCCCGTCCCTTGACAGGGGTCTATGGCTACACCTTC.

This clone was picked up many times. V usage is TRBV6-1 and J usage is TRBJ2-3, with TRBD2 as a possible D gene (6 bases). The CDR3 has 14 residues. Germline lookup yields CDR1 MNHNS and CDR2 SASEGT. Trimming took off 7 bases at V and 0 bases at J, with 11 bases between the two ends. The CDR3 sequence: CASKMSGSTDTQYF. The CDR3 DNA follows: TGTGCCAGCAAAATGAGCGGGAGCACAGATACGCAGTATTTT.

The sample holds many counts of this clone. The chain uses TRBV24-1 and TRBJ1-2; D not certain. Germline V CDR1 and CDR2: KGHDR, SFDVKD. Trimming cost V 9 bases and J 2 bases, with 18 bases left between them. This CDR3 region has 15 residues. The CDR3 DNA sequence: TGTGCCACCTCTACTCGACATCCGGGAAACTATGGCTACACCTTC. Amino acids: CATSTRHPGNYGYTF.

In regard to this clone: Just one base apart from a much larger clone, this may be a read error. The chain combines TRBV6-5 with TRBJ2-2, with TRBD1 as a possible D gene (6 bases). CDR1 is MNHEY, CDR2 SVGAGI, per germline. There are 16 residues in the CDR3. As DNA, the CDR3 is TGTGCCAGCAGTACTAGACAGGTTGGGGACACCGTGGAGCTGTTTTTT. It specifies CASSTRQVGDTVELFF.

This clone showed up many times. The V and J genes are TRBV7-8 and TRBJ2-2; D assignment may be TRBD1 or TRBD2 (5 bases each). The V end was cut by 3 bases, the J end by 4 bases, with 15 bases between. CDR1 and CDR2 (germline): SGHVS, FQNEAQ. CDR3 length: 16 amino acids. The CDR3 loop is CASSLGRGGSTGELFF. In DNA, the CDR3 is TGTGCCAGCAGCTTGGGACGGGGCGGCAGCACCGGGGAGCTGTTTTTT.

This clone was detected ten times or more. The V and J genes are TRBV7-2 and TRBJ2-7; no clear D. In germline, CDR1 is SGHTA, CDR2 FQGNSA. V lost 5 bases, J lost 6 bases, and 17 bases lay in between. The CDR3 sequence is 14 residues long. CDR3 sequence: CASSHPAGPLEQYF. CDR3 coding DNA: TGTGCCAGCAGCCACCCCGCAGGCCCGCTCGAGCAGTACTTC.

This clone was seen many times. At one end the junction does not follow the germline gene, possibly because of a read error. CDR3 residues: CASSPTLDRGRGRNAGELFF. CDR3 DNA sequence: TGTGCCAGCAGCCCTACCTTGGACAGGGGACGCGGGAGGAACGCCGGGGAGCTGTTTTTT. The V gene is TRBV4-2, the J gene TRBJ2-2, with D perhaps matching TRBD1 (9 bases). CDR1 is LGHNA, CDR2 YNFKEQ, per germline. This CDR3 region has 20 residues.

By proportion, this clone is medium-sized. The chain recombines TRBV30 with TRBJ2-7; TRBD2 matches 8 bases. The CDR3 runs 15 residues. Germline V lookup: CDR1 GTSNPN, CDR2 SVGIG (reference sequence). V lost 0 bases to trimming and J lost 5 bases; unmatched junction nucleotides: 9. CDR3 bases: TGTGCCTGGAGTGTATGGGGACTAGATCCCGACGAGCAGTACTTC. Its protein is CAWSVWGLDPDEQYF.

This clone was counted many times. This rearrangement joins TRBV11-2 to TRBJ2-7; 7 bases map to TRBD1. V was clipped by 5 bases and J by 4 bases; unmatched bases: 11. The CDR3 has 15 residues. Germline CDR1 is SGHAT and CDR2 is FQNNGV. This chain's CDR3 is CASSKGATSWYEQYF. The CDR3 bases are TGTGCCAGCAGCAAGGGGGCTACTTCCTGGTACGAGCAGTACTTC.

This clone was detected ten times or more. The rearrangement uses TRBV29-1 and TRBJ2-7, with TRBD2 identical over 9 bases. CDR1 is SQVTM, CDR2 ANQGSEA, per germline. This CDR3 contains 12 residues. V lost 5 bases and J lost 5; bases outside the gene matches: 4. CDR3 protein: CSVLAGPHEQYF. As DNA, the CDR3 is TGCAGCGTTCTAGCGGGGCCCCACGAGCAGTACTTC.